The rows below give T cell receptor beta chains drawn from one sample of a study of shared clonotypes between healthy human individuals. The repertoire was sequenced with immunoSEQ multiplex PCR; TCRdb's copy has only in-frame clones and lacks some. The table shows some 500,000 clones, with about 96% occurring only once. The sequencing sample was made of naive CD4+ T cells sorted from blood. These receptors originate from a woman in her 30s in good health. Each CDR3 is given with its conserved first and last residue. The D gene is left open where the match is weak. Clone size is shown for a subset of rows, as once, few, many or a class of expanded clone.

>NA|TRBV6-1|NA|TRBJ2-5
CASSRGGEETQYF
TGTGCCAGCAGCAGGGGAGGGGAGGAGACCCAGTACTTC
>NA|TRBV6-1|TRBD1|TRBJ2-7
CASSEGDSSYEQYF
TGTGCCAGCAGTGAAGGGGACAGCTCCTACGAGCAGTACTTC
>NA|TRBV6-5|NA|TRBJ2-5
CASSPFGETQYF
TGTGCCAGCAGCCCCTTCGGGGAGACCCAGTACTTC
>NA|TRBV6-5|NA|TRBJ1-2
CASSRGQNYGYTF
TGTGCCAGCAGCCGCGGACAGAACTATGGCTACACCTTC
>once|TRBV29-1|TRBD2|TRBJ2-3
CSVEGTSGSIDTQYF
TGCAGCGTTGAGGGGACTAGCGGGAGTATAGATACGCAGTATTTT
>NA|TRBV28|TRBD1|TRBJ1-2
CATRTGYGYTF
TGTGCCACCCGGACAGGTTATGGCTACACCTTC
>NA|TRBV11-3|NA|TRBJ2-7
CASSPQDIFRGEQYF
TGTGCCAGCAGCCCACAGGATATTTTCAGGGGCGAGCAGTACTTC
>NA|TRBV7-6|TRBD2|TRBJ2-2
CASSRPSGRVGELFF
TGTGCCAGCAGCCGTCCTAGCGGGAGAGTAGGGGAGCTGTTTTTT
>NA|TRBV28|NA|TRBJ2-7
CASSQMGTNYEQYF
TGTGCCAGCAGCCAGATGGGGACGAATTACGAGCAGTACTTC
>NA|TRBV30|TRBD1|TRBJ2-6
CAWRFGTGRPGANVLTF
TGTGCCTGGAGATTCGGGACAGGGAGGCCTGGGGCCAACGTCCTGACTTTC
>NA|TRBV7-2|NA|TRBJ1-1
CASSLDGGRDTEAFF
TGTGCCAGCAGCTTAGATGGGGGCCGTGACACTGAAGCTTTCTTT
>NA|TRBV7-9|NA|TRBJ1-1
CASSLIEGKNTEAFF
TGTGCCAGCAGCTTAATTGAGGGTAAGAACACTGAAGCTTTCTTT
>NA|TRBV28|TRBD1|TRBJ1-2
CATSDRGGYTF
TGTGCCACCTCGGACAGGGGTGGCTACACCTTC
>NA|TRBV5-3|NA|TRBJ1-5
CARSPPDIPSNQPQHF
TGTGCCAGAAGCCCCCCGGACATACCTAGCAATCAGCCCCAGCATTTT
>NA|TRBV7-2|NA|TRBJ1-5
CASSLMVAGNQPQHF
TGTGCCAGCAGCTTAATGGTGGCCGGGAATCAGCCCCAGCATTTT
>NA|TRBV10-3|TRBD1|TRBJ1-4
CAISESDRVGEKLFF
TGTGCCATCAGTGAGTCGGACAGGGTTGGTGAAAAACTGTTTTTT
>NA|TRBV27|NA|TRBJ2-5
CASSVGLGETQYF
TGTGCCAGCAGTGTCGGCCTAGGGGAGACCCAGTACTTC
>NA|TRBV5-6|NA|TRBJ2-7
CASSPGPGGTYEQYF
TGTGCCAGCAGCCCCGGTCCCGGGGGAACCTACGAGCAGTACTTC
>NA|TRBV27|TRBD2|TRBJ2-3
CASSFSLLAGVRTDTQYF
TGTGCCAGCAGTTTCTCTCTACTAGCGGGAGTGCGCACAGATACGCAGTATTTT
>NA|TRBV13|NA|TRBJ2-1
CASSLGPSSYNEQFF
TGTGCCAGCAGCTTAGGCCCCAGCTCCTACAATGAGCAGTTCTTC
>NA|TRBV4-1|NA|TRBJ1-4
CASSQDRYEKLFF
TGCGCCAGCAGCCAGGACCGGTATGAAAAACTGTTTTTT
>NA|TRBV4-2|TRBD2|TRBJ2-3
CASSHGGSGRAQGTDTQYF
TGTGCCAGCAGCCATGGGGGTAGCGGGAGGGCCCAGGGGACAGATACGCAGTATTTT